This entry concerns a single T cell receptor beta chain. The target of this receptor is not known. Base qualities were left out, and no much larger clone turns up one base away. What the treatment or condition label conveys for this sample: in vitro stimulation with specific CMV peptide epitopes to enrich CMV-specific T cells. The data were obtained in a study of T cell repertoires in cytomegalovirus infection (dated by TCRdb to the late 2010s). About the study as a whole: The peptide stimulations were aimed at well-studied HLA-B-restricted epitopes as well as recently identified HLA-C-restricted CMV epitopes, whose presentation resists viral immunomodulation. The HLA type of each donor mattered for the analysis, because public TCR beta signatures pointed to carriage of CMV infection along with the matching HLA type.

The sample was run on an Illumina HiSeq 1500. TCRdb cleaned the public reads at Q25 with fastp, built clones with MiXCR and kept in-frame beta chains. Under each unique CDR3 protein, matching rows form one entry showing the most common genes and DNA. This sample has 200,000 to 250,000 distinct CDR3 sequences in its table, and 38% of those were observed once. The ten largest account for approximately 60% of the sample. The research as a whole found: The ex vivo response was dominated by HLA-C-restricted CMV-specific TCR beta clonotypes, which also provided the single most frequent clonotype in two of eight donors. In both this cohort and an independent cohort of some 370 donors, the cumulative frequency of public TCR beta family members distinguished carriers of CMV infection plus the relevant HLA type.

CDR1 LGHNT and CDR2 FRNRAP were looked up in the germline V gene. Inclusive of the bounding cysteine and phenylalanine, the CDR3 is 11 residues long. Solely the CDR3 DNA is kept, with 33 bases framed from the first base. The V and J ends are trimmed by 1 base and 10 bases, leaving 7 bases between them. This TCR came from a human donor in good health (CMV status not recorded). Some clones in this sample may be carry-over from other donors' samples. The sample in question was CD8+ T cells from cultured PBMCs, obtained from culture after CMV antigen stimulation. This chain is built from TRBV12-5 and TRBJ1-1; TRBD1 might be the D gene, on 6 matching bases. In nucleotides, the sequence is TGTGCTAGTGGTTTGGGGACAGCAGCTTTCTTT. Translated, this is CASGLGTAAFF.